A single sample gave rise to the 27 T cell receptor beta chains below, sequenced in a study of T cells in Graves' hyperthyroidism and ophthalmopathy. The source material, RNA transcripts, was used to amplify TCR beta CDR3 regions. During a first-round RT-PCR of the TCR CDR3, the HTBI primer set was used. TCRdb independently ran MiXCR on the multiplex PCR reads; one entry per CDR3 protein. The sample carries 350,000 or so distinct CDR3 sequences, approximately 18% recorded once. The sample was blood. These receptors came from a woman aged 40 to 55 with Graves' ophthalmopathy.

This clonotype was seen more than once but under ten times. V usage is TRBV28 and J usage is TRBJ2-7; 13 nucleotides agree with TRBD2. Trimming took 2 bases from V and 3 from J; bases not matched to a gene: 16. CDR1 and CDR2 from the germline V gene are MDHEN and SYDVKM. This CDR3 is 20 amino acids long. CDR3 loop: CASSLAPGTSGTVRGYEQYF. The CDR3 DNA sequence: TGTGCCAGCAGTTTAGCCCCCGGGACTAGCGGGACAGTTAGGGGCTACGAGCAGTACTTC.

At least ten counts were recorded for this clonotype. The rearrangement joins TRBV28 to TRBJ1-1, with 10 bases that match TRBD1. This CDR3 is built from 17 residues. Germline V gene lookup returns CDR1 MDHEN and CDR2 SYDVKM. V was clipped by 6 bases and J by 1 base; unmatched bases: 11. Here the CDR3 reads CASSQQPGQGTNTEAFF. The CDR3 DNA reads as TGTGCCAGCAGCCAACAGCCGGGACAGGGGACGAACACTGAAGCTTTCTTT.

This clonotype was detected many times. The chain joins TRBV5-1 to TRBJ1-1; D might be TRBD1 (5 bases). Deletions cut 2 bases from V and 2 bases from J, with 16 bases between. The CDR3 is 16 amino acids. The germline V gene has CDR1 SGHRS and CDR2 YFSETQ. CDR3 sequence (DNA): TGCGCCAGCAGCTTATCCCCTAAACAGGACAACACTGAAGCTTTCTTT. Protein sequence: CASSLSPKQDNTEAFF.

This clonotype was detected ten times or more. The CDR3 DNA reads as TGTGCCACCAGCAGGGACAGGGACTATGGCTACACCTTC. This translates into CATSRDRDYGYTF. The chain has TRBV15 and TRBJ1-2; 8 bases line up with TRBD1. The CDR3 covers 13 residues. V shed 3 bases and J 3 bases; nucleotides not matched to a gene: 0. The V gene's germline CDR1 is LNHNV and CDR2 YYDKDF (reference sequence).

The V call is TRBV12-3 or TRBV12-4, the J call TRBJ1-2; possible D gene TRBD1, 5 bases. The CDR3 consists of 12 residues. V was cut by 6 bases and J by 3 bases, with 8 bases left in between. The CDR3 loop is CASRAGYYGYTF. DNA of the CDR3: TGTGCCAGCAGAGCAGGGTACTATGGCTACACCTTC.

This clonotype appeared many times. The chain couples TRBV11-2 to TRBJ1-2, with a tentative D call TRBD1 (6 bases). The CDR3 is 14 amino acids. Looked up from germline, CDR1 is SGHAT and CDR2 is FQNNGV. With 5 bases removed from V and 4 bases from J, the gap between germline ends came to 14 bases. In nucleotides, the CDR3 is TGTGCCAGCAGCCCTACTGGGGGGCCCTATGGCTACACCTTC. It specifies CASSPTGGPYGYTF.

This clonotype was counted at least ten times. The gene calls are TRBV4-1 and TRBJ2-3; D is uncertain. This CDR3 is built from 14 residues. Germline CDR1 MGHRA, CDR2 YSYEKL. The V end was cut by 2 bases, the J end by 2 bases, with 8 bases between. CDR3 sequence reads: CASSQSQLTDTQYF. CDR3 nucleotides: TGCGCCAGCAGCCAATCCCAGCTCACAGATACGCAGTATTTT.

This clonotype showed up many times. The DNA for the CDR3 is TGTGCCAGCACCTACGGGACAGGGTTGCCCGAGCAGTACTTC. Encoded protein: CASTYGTGLPEQYF. This rearrangement joins TRBV6-2 or TRBV6-3 to TRBJ2-7; 9 bases are a match to TRBD1. The CDR3 has 14 amino acids. Trimming at V came to 7 bases and at J to 6 bases, leaving 10 bases not matched to a gene. Germline CDR1 is MNHEY and CDR2 is SVGEGT.

This clonotype occurred many times. The CDR3 coding sequence is TGTGCCAGCAGCTTGGAGGGGGCGTGGGAGACCCAGTACTTC. Translating it yields CASSLEGAWETQYF. The rearrangement joins TRBV5-5 to TRBJ2-5; 7 bases map to TRBD1. The germline V gene encodes CDR1 SGHKS and CDR2 YYEKEE (reference sequence). The length of the CDR3 is 14 residues. V lost 0 bases to trimming and J lost 5 bases; unmatched junction nucleotides: 4.

This clonotype was counted at least ten times. The J gene is TRBJ2-7, the V gene TRBV4-1; 11 bases map to TRBD1. Germline V gene data show CDR1 as MGHRA and CDR2 as YSYEKL. The CDR3 is 15 residues long. Losses at the gene ends were 0 bases for V and 7 bases for J; bases not matched to a gene: 5. As DNA, the CDR3 is TGCGCCAGCAGCCAAGACGGACAGGGGGCTGGGGAGCAGTACTTC. Translating gives CASSQDGQGAGEQYF.

This clonotype was detected many times. For the CDR3, the DNA is TGTGCCAGCAGCCAGTCCCCCCTGTACGAGCAGTACTTC. This sequence encodes CASSQSPLYEQYF. The chain recombines TRBV3-1 with TRBJ2-7; the D is unclear. The CDR3 loop spans 13 amino acids. CDR1 LGHDT and CDR2 YNNKEL come from the germline V gene (reference sequence). The ends were cut back, 3 bases at V and 4 bases at J, with 10 bases in the middle.

This chain connects TRBV6-2 or TRBV6-3 to TRBJ1-1; TRBD1 might be the D (5 bases). The CDR3 runs to 16 residues. V was clipped by 2 bases and J by 1 base, with 14 bases between them. The germline CDR1 and CDR2 sequences are MNHEY and SVGEGT. The CDR3 nucleotides read TGTGCCAGCAGTTACGTCATGGTACAGGCGAACACTGAAGCTTTCTTT. It codes for CASSYVMVQANTEAFF.

This clonotype was detected many times. This sequence joins TRBV27 and TRBJ2-7; 10 nucleotides align to TRBD1. The CDR3 covers 15 residues. V was clipped by 4 bases and J by 0 bases; unmatched bases: 3. CDR1 MNHEY and CDR2 SMNVEV come from the germline V gene (reference sequence). The CDR3 spells CASSSRQGASYEQYF. The CDR3 DNA is TGTGCCAGCAGTTCAAGACAGGGGGCCTCCTACGAGCAGTACTTC.

This clonotype was recorded a few times. The chain carries TRBV6-5 and TRBJ2-5, with D hard to call. The CDR3 is 15 amino acids. The V end was cut by 0 bases, the J end by 3 bases, with 11 bases between. Germline CDR1 and CDR2: MNHEY and SVGAGI. CDR3 in amino acids: CASSYSNAAKETQYF. The CDR3 DNA follows: TGTGCCAGCAGTTACTCGAACGCGGCAAAAGAGACCCAGTACTTC.

Note on this clonotype: An end of the junction differs from the germline gene, which may be a read error. The rearrangement uses TRBV12-3 or TRBV12-4 and TRBJ1-1; the D gene is possibly TRBD1 (5 bases). The CDR3 has 15 residues. This CDR3 reads CVSSLSGREGTEAFF. DNA of the CDR3: TGTGTCAGCAGTTTATCGGGCAGGGAAGGTACTGAAGCTTTCTTT.

This clonotype has a count of ten or more. The chain recombines TRBV19 with TRBJ1-5, with D unresolved. The CDR3 is 15 residues long. Germline assignment: CDR1 LNHDA and CDR2 SQIVND (reference sequence). V was trimmed by 0 bases and J by 0 bases, leaving 6 bases between them. Here the CDR3 reads CASSIDLHSNQPQHF. CDR3 sequence (DNA): TGTGCCAGTAGTATAGATCTTCATAGCAATCAGCCCCAGCATTTT.

This clonotype was found many times. The V and J genes are TRBV30 and TRBJ1-2; weak D call: TRBD1 (6 bases). V dropped 3 bases and J dropped 4 bases, with 12 bases sitting between them. This CDR3 region has 13 residues. Germline V gives CDR1 GTSNPN, CDR2 SVGIG (reference sequence). DNA for the CDR3: TGTGCCTGGAGAAACAGGGCCACCTATGGCTACACCTTC. Amino acids: CAWRNRATYGYTF.

In its sample, this clonotype was seen many times. The CDR3 spells CASSRGGESSYEQYF. The CDR3 DNA is TGTGCCAGCAGCCGAGGGGGGGAGAGCTCCTACGAGCAGTACTTC. V gene TRBV7-3 combines with J gene TRBJ2-7; a possible D gene is TRBD2 (7 bases). The CDR3 covers 15 residues. V was pared by 5 bases and J by 0 bases, with 14 bases between. In germline, CDR1 is SGHTA, CDR2 FQGTGA.

The chain has TRBV12-3 or TRBV12-4 and TRBJ2-4; D is undetermined. This CDR3 spans 15 amino acids. Trimming took off 3 bases at V and 0 bases at J, with 9 bases between the two ends. The DNA for the CDR3 is TGTGCCAGCAGTTTCGCACAACTAGCCAAAAACATTCAGTACTTC. It yields the protein CASSFAQLAKNIQYF.

V usage is TRBV12-3 or TRBV12-4 and J usage is TRBJ2-7, with D possibly being TRBD1 (6 bases). Trimming stripped 8 bases from V and 2 bases from J, with 13 bases between. The CDR3 totals 13 residues. CDR3 coding DNA: TGTGCCAGCGGTGCAGGACAGCCCTACGAGCAGTACTTC. Translated: CASGAGQPYEQYF.

The rearrangement joins TRBV29-1 to TRBJ2-7; perhaps TRBD1 as D (6 bases). CDR3 length: 13 residues. CDR1 is SQVTM and CDR2 is ANQGSEA in the germline V gene. V dropped 4 bases and J dropped 4 bases, with 14 bases sitting between them. In nucleotides, the CDR3 is TGCAGCGTTGTCCCCAGGGGAGAATACGAGCAGTACTTC. Protein product: CSVVPRGEYEQYF.

This clonotype showed up just once. V and J are TRBV6-4 and TRBJ1-1; TRBD1 agrees at 7 bases. The CDR3 loop spans 12 amino acids. Unmatched junction bases numbered 6, after V lost 8 bases and J lost 6 bases. Germline loops: CDR1 MRHNA, CDR2 SNTAGT. This chain's CDR3 is CASSDRAPEAFF. In DNA, the CDR3 is TGTGCCAGCTCCGACAGGGCTCCTGAAGCTTTCTTT.

About this clonotype: A much larger clonotype is one base distant, so this may be a read error. V usage is TRBV14 and J usage is TRBJ2-2, with a weak D call TRBD1 (5 bases). This CDR3 region has 12 residues. V was trimmed by 4 bases and J by 14 bases, leaving 14 bases between them. Germline values: CDR1 SGHDN, CDR2 FVKESK. CDR3 sequence (DNA): TGTGCCAGCAGCCCCAACAGGATGTTACTGTTTTTT. Amino acids: CASSPNRMLLFF. Combining the CDR3 with reference TRBV14 and TRBJ2-2 gives the whole variable domain EAGVTQFPSHSVIEKGQTVTLRCDPISGHDNLYWYRRVMGKEIKFLLHFVKESKQDESGMPNNRFLAERTGGTYSTLKVQPAELEDSGVYFCASSPNRMLLFFGEGSRLTVL.

This clonotype was recorded at least ten times. The chain has TRBV29-1 and TRBJ1-2; weak D call: TRBD1 (6 bases). Trimming left V 3 bases short and J 7 bases short, with 9 bases between. This CDR3 comprises 11 residues. CDR1 and CDR2 (germline): SQVTM, ANQGSEA. In nucleotides, the CDR3 is TGCAGCGTTGAGGACAGAAGTGGCTACACCTTC. Translating it yields CSVEDRSGYTF.

In this sample, this clonotype turned up many times. The genes are TRBV12-3 or TRBV12-4 and TRBJ1-5, with D unclear. This CDR3 has 12 amino acids. V lost 3 bases and J lost 5, with 5 bases in between. The CDR3 DNA sequence: TGTGCCAGCAGTTTTGGTGATCAGCCCCAGCATTTT. Its protein product is CASSFGDQPQHF.

This clonotype was counted many times. This chain uses TRBV6-1 with TRBJ2-3; D uncertain. V was shortened by 7 bases and J by 2 bases, with 16 bases between the two germline ends. Germline V gene sequence: CDR1 MNHNS, CDR2 SASEGT. The CDR3 loop spans 15 amino acids. The CDR3 sequence: CASTSTGPTTDTQYF. As DNA, the CDR3 is TGTGCCAGCACGTCGACCGGCCCAACCACAGATACGCAGTATTTT.

V and J are TRBV30 and TRBJ1-1; D unresolved. V dropped 2 bases and J dropped 0 bases, with 13 bases sitting between them. The CDR3 covers 15 residues. Germline V lookup: CDR1 GTSNPN, CDR2 SVGIG (reference sequence). The CDR3 reads CAWSPGLHMNTEAFF. The CDR3 DNA sequence: TGTGCCTGGAGTCCCGGGCTTCACATGAACACTGAAGCTTTCTTT.